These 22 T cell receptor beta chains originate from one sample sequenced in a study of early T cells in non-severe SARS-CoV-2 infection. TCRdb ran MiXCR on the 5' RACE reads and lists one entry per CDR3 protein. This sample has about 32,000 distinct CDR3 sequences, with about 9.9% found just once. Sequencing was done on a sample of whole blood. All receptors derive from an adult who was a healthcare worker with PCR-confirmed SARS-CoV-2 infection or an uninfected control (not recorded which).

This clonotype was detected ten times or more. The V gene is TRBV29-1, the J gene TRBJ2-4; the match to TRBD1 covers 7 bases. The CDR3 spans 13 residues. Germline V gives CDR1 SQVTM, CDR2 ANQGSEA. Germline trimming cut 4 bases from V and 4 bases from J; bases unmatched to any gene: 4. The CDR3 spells CSVGSQGKNIQYF. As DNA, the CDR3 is TGCAGCGTTGGATCACAGGGGAAAAACATTCAGTACTTC.

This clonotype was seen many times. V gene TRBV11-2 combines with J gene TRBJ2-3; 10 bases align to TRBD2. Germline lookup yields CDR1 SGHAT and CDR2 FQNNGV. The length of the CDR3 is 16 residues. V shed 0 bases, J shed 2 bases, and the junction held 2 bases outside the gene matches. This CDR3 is CASSLDGTSATDTQYF. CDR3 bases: TGTGCCAGCAGCTTAGATGGGACTAGCGCCACAGATACGCAGTATTTT.

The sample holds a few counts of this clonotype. CDR3 DNA sequence: TGTGCCAGTAGTATAAAAACTAGCGGGGGAAAAGGCGAGCAGTACTTC. Translated: CASSIKTSGGKGEQYF. The chain carries TRBV19 and TRBJ2-7, with 11 nucleotides matching TRBD2. The germline CDR1 and CDR2 sequences are LNHDA and SQIVND (reference sequence). CDR3 length: 16 residues. The V gene end was trimmed by 2 bases and the J gene end by 6 bases; junction bases not matched to a gene: 9. The full variable domain, with the rest looked up from reference TRBV19 and TRBJ2-7, is DGGITQSPKYLFRKEGQNVTLSCEQNLNHDAMYWYRQDPGQGLRLIYYSQIVNDFQKGDIAEGYSVSREKKESFPLTVTSAQKNPTAFYLCASSIKTSGGKGEQYFGPGTRLTVT.

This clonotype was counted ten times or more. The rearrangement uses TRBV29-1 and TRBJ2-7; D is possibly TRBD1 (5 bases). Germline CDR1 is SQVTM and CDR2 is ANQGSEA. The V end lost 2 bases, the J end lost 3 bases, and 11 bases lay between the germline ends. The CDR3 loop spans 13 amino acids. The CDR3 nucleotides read TGCAGCGTTGAATGGCAGGGTCTCTACGAGCAGTACTTC. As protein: CSVEWQGLYEQYF.

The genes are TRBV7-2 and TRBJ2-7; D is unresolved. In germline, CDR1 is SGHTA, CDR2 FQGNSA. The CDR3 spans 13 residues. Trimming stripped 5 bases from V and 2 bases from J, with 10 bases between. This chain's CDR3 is CASSPGPAYEQYF. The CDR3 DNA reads TGTGCCAGCAGCCCCGGACCCGCCTACGAGCAGTACTTC. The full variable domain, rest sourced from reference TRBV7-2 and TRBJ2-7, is GAGVSQSPSNKVTEKGKDVELRCDPISGHTALYWYRQSLGQGLEFLIYFQGNSAPDKSGLPSDRFSAERTGGSVSTLTIQRTQQEDSAVYLCASSPGPAYEQYFGPGTRLTVT.

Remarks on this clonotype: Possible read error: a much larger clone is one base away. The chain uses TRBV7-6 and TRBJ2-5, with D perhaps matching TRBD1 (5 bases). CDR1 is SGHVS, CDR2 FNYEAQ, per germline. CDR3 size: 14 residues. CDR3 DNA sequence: TGTGCCAACAGCTTAGTAGACAGTGGGGAGACCCAGTACTTC. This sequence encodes CANSLVDSGETQYF. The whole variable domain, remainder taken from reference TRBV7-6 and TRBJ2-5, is GAGVSQSPRYKVTKRGQDVALRCDPISGHVSLYWYRQALGQGPEFLTYFNYEAQQDKSGLPNDRFSAERPEGSISTLTIQRTEQRDSAMYRCANSLVDSGETQYFGPGTRLLVL.

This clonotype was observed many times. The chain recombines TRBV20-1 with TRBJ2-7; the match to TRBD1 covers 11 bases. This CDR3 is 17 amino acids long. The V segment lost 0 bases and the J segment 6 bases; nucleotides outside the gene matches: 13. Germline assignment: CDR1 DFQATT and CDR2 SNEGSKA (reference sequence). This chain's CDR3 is CSAREDRGRDWVGEQYF. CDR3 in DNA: TGCAGTGCTAGAGAGGACAGGGGGCGCGATTGGGTGGGCGAGCAGTACTTC.

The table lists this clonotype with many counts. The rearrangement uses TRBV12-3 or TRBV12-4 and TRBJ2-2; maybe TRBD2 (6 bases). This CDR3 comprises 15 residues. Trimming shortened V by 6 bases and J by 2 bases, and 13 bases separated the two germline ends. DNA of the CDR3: TGTGCCAGCAGATCCGGGACTCATAACACCGGGGAGCTGTTTTTT. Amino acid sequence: CASRSGTHNTGELFF.

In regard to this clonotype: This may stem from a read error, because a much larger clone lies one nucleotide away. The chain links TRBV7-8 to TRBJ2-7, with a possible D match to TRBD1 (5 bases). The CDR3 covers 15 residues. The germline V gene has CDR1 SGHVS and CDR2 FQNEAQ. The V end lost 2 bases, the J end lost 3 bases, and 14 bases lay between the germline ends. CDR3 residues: CASSLRWGWSYEQYF. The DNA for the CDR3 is TGTGCCAGCAGCTTAAGATGGGGCTGGAGCTACGAGCAGTACTTC.

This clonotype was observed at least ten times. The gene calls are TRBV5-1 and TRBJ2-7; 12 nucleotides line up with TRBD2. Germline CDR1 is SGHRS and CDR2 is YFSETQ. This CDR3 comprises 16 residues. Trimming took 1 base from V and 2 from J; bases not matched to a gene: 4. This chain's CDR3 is CASSLLLAGGTYEQYF. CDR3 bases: TGCGCCAGCAGCTTGCTCCTAGCGGGGGGGACCTACGAGCAGTACTTC.

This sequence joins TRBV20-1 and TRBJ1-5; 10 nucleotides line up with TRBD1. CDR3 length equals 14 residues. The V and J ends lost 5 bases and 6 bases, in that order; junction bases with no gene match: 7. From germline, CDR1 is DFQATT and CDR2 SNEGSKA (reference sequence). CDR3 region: CSAPDRGQGQPQHF. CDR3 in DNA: TGCAGTGCTCCCGACAGGGGGCAGGGTCAGCCCCAGCATTTT.

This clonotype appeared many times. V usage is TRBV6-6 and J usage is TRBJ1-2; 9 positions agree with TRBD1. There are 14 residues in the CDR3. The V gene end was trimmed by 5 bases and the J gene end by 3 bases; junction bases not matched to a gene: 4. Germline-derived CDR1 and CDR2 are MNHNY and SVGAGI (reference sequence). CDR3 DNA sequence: TGTGCCAGCAGTCGGCGGGACAGGGACTATGGCTACACCTTC. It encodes CASSRRDRDYGYTF.

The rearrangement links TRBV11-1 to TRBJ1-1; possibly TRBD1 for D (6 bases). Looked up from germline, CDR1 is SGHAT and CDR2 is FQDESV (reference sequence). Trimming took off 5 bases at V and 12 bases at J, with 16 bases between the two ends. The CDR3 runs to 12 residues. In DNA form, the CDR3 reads TGTGCCAGCAGCCAGGACCGGGGGGCGTCTTTCTTT. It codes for CASSQDRGASFF.

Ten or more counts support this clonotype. Here the CDR3 DNA reads TGCAGTGTCCCCCTTGGCAGGGGATCCCAAGAGACCCAGTACTTC. This sequence encodes CSVPLGRGSQETQYF. This rearrangement joins TRBV20-1 to TRBJ2-5, with D possibly being TRBD1 (6 bases). Looked up from germline, CDR1 is DFQATT and CDR2 is SNEGSKA (reference sequence). V was pared by 7 bases and J by 1 base, with 19 bases between. The CDR3 is 15 residues long.

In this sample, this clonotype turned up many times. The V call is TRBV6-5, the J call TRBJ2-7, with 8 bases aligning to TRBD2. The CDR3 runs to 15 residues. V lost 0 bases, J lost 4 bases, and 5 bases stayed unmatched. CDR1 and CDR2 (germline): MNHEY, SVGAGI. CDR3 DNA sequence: TGTGCCAGCAGTTACTCGCGGGGGGTCGGGTACGAGCAGTACTTC. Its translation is CASSYSRGVGYEQYF.

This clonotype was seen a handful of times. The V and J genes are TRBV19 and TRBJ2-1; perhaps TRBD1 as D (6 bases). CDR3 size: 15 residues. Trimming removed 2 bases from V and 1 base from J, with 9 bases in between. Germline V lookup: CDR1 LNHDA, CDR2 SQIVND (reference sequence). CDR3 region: CASSIRDRSYNEQFF. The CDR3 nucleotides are TGTGCCAGTAGTATAAGAGACAGGTCCTACAATGAGCAGTTCTTC.

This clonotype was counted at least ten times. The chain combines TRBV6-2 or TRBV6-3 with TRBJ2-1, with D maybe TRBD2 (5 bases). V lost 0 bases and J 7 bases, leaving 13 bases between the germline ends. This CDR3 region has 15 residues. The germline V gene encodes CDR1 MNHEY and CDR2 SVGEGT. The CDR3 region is CASSYSVGGSNEQFF. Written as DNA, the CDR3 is TGTGCCAGCAGTTACTCGGTGGGCGGGTCGAATGAGCAGTTCTTC.

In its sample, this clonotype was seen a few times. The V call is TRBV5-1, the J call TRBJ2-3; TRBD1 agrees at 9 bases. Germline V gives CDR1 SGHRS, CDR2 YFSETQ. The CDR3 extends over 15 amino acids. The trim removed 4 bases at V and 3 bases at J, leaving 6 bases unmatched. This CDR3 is CASSPGQGTTDTQYF. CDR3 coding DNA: TGCGCCAGCAGCCCGGGACAGGGAACGACAGATACGCAGTATTTT.

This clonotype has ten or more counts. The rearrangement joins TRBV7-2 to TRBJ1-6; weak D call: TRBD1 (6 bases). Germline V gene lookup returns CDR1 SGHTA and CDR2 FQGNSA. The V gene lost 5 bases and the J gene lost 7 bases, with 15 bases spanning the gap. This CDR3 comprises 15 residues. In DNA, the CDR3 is TGTGCCAGCAGCCTCCGGGGGGCGCACAATTCACCCCTCCACTTT. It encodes CASSLRGAHNSPLHF.

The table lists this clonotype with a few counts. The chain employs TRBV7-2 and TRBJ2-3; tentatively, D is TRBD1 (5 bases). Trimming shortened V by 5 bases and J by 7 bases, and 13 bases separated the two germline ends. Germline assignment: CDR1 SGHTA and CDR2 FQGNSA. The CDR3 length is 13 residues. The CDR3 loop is CASSTGWGNTQYF. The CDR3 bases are TGTGCCAGCAGCACAGGATGGGGAAATACGCAGTATTTT. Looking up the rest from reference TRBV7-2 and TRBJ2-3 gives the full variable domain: GAGVSQSPSNKVTEKGKDVELRCDPISGHTALYWYRQSLGQGLEFLIYFQGNSAPDKSGLPSDRFSAERTGGSVSTLTIQRTQQEDSAVYLCASSTGWGNTQYFGPGTRLTVL.

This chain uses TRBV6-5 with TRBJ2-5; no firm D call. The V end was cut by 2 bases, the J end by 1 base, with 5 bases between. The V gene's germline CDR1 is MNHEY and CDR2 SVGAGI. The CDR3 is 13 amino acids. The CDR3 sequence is CASSYQFQETQYF. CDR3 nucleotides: TGTGCCAGCAGTTACCAATTCCAAGAGACCCAGTACTTC.

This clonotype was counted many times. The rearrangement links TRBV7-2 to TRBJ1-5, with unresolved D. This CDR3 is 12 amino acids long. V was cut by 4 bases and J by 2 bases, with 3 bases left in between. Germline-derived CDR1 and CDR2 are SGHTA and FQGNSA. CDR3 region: CASSSGNQPQHF. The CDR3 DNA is TGTGCCAGCAGCTCTGGCAATCAGCCCCAGCATTTT.